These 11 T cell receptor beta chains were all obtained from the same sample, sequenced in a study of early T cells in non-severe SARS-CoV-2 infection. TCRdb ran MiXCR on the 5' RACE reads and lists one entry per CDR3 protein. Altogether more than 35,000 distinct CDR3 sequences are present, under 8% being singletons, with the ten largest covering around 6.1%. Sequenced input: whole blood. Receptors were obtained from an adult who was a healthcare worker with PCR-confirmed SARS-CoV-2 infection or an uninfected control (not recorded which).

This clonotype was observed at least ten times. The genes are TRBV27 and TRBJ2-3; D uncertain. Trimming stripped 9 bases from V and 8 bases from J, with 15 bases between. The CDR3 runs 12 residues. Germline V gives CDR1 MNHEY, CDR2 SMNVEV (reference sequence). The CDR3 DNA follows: TGTGCCAGTGCTTCCGTCGGTTCTACGCAGTATTTT. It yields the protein CASASVGSTQYF.

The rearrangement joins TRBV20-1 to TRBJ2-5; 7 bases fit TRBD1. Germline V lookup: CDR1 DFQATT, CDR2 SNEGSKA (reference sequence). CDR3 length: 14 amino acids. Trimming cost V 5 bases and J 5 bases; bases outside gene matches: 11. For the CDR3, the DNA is TGCAGTGCTTTCAGGGGGATTCCCTCGGAGACCCAGTACTTC. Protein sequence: CSAFRGIPSETQYF.

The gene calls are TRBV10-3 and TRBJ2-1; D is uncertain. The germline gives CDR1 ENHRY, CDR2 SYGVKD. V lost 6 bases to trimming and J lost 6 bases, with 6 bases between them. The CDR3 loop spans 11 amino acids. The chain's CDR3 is CAIRSANEQFF. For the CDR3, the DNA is TGTGCCATCAGAAGCGCCAATGAGCAGTTCTTC.

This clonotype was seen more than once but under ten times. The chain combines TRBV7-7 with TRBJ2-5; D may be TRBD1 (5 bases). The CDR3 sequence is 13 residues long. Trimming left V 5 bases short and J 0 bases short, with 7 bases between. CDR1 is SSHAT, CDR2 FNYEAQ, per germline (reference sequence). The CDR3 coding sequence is TGTGCCAGCAGCCCAGGGTACCAAGAGACCCAGTACTTC. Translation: CASSPGYQETQYF.

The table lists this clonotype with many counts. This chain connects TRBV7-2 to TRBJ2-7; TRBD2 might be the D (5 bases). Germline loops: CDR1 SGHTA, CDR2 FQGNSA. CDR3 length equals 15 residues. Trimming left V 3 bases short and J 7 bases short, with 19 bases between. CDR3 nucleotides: TGTGCCAGCAGCTTTACCGGACGGAGGACGGTGGAGCAGTACTTC. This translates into CASSFTGRRTVEQYF.

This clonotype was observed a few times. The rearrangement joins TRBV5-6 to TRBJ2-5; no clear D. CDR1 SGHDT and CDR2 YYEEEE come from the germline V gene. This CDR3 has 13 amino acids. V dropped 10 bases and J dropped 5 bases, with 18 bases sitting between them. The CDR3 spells CAGKGRLEETQYF. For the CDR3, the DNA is TGTGCCGGCAAGGGCCGGCTAGAGGAGACCCAGTACTTC.

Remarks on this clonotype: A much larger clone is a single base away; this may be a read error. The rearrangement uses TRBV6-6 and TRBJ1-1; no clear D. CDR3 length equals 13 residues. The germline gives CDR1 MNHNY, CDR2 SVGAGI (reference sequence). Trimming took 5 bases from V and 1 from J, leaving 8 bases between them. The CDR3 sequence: CASSPQRNTEAFF. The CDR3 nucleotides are TGTGCCAGCAGTCCACAAAGGAACACTGAAGCTTTCTTT.

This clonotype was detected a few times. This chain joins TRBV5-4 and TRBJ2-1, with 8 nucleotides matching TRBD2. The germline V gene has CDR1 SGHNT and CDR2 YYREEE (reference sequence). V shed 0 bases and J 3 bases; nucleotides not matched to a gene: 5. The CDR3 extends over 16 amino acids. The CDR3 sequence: CASSLAGGIDYNEQFF. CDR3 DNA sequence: TGTGCCAGCAGCTTGGCGGGAGGGATAGACTACAATGAGCAGTTCTTC.

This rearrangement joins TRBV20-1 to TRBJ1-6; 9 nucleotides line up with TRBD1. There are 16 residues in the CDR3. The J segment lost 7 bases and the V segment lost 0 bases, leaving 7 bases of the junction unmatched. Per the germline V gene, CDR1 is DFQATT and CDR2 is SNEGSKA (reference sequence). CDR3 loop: CSARDSDRGENSPLHF. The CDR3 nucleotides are TGCAGTGCTAGAGATTCTGACAGGGGGGAGAATTCACCCCTCCACTTT.

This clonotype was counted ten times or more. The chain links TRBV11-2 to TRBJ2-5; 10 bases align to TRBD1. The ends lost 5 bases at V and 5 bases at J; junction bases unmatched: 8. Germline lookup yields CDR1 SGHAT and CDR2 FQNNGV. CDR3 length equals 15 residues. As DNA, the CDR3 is TGTGCCAGCAGCCAGGGACAGGGGTGGTTTGAGACCCAGTACTTC. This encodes CASSQGQGWFETQYF. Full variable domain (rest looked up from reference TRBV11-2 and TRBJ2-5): EAGVAQSPRYKIIEKRQSVAFWCNPISGHATLYWYQQILGQGPKLLIQFQNNGVVDDSQLPKDRFSAERLKGVDSTLKIQPAKLEDSAVYLCASSQGQGWFETQYFGPGTRLLVL.

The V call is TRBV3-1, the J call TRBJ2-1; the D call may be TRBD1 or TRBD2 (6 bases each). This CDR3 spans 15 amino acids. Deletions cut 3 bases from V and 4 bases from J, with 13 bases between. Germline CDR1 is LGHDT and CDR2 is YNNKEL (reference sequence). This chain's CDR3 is CASSHPGDNYNEQFF. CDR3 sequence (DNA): TGTGCCAGCAGCCACCCGGGGGACAATTACAATGAGCAGTTCTTC.